This TCR beta chain is from a study of blood T cell repertoires in COVID-19. Overall study: COVID-19 samples collected from the United States, Italy and Spain covered acute and convalescent phases.

Original processing notes: Amplifying reference gene primers gave estimates of nucleated cell counts. This table comes from immunoSEQ multiplex PCR, and its TCRdb copy is limited to in-frame clones, with some not included. Clonal size and the V and J genes are those of that table, whereas D and trimming came from the DNA. Altogether about 220,000 clones are present, 83% being singletons, with the ten largest covering nearly 5%. In germline, CDR1 is SGHTA, CDR2 FQGNSA. This CDR3 region has 17 residues. Trimming removed 1 base at V and 0 bases at J, with 10 bases between. The table lists this clone with a few counts. Adults between about 18 and 89 years of age took part from about two dozen US areas. Participant-given clinical history determined each cohort assignment.

The rearrangement joins TRBV7-2 to TRBJ2-6; D gene ambiguous. This receptor was obtained from a woman in her forties or fifties who had been exposed to COVID-19. Source material: PBMCs or T cells enriched from blood (not recorded which). The CDR3 spells CASSLESPYSGANVLTF. The CDR3 region has the DNA TGTGCCAGCAGCTTAGAGAGTCCTTACTCTGGGGCCAACGTCCTGACTTTC.